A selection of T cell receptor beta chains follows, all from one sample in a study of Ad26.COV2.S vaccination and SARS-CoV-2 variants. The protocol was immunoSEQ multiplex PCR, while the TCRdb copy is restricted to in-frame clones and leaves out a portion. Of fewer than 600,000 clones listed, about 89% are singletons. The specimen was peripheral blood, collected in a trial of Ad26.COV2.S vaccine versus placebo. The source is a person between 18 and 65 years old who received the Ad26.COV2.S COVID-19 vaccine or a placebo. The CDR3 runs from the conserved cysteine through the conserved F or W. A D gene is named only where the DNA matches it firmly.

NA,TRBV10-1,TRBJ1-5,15,TGCGCCAGCAGGGGCCTCAAGCATAGCAATCAGCCCCAGCATTTT,CASRGLKHSNQPQHF
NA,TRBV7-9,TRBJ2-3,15,TGTGCCAGCAGCCCTCCGGGACTCAGCACAGATACGCAGTATTTT,CASSPPGLSTDTQYF
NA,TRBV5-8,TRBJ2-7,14,TGTGCCAGCAGCTTTCAGGCAGGGGACTACGAGCAGTACTTC,CASSFQAGDYEQYF
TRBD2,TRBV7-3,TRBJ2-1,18,TGTGCCAGCAGCTTAAAAAGGGCTAGCGGGAGTTACCACAATGAGCAGTTCTTC,CASSLKRASGSYHNEQFF
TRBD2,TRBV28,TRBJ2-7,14,TGTGCCAGCAGCCGAGCGGGAGTTTCCTACGAGCAGTACTTC,CASSRAGVSYEQYF
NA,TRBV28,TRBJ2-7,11,TGTGCCAGCAGCAGATCGGAAGAGCAGTACTTC,CASSRSEEQYF
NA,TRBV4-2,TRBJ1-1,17,TGTGCCAGCAGCCAAGATCAAAGGGGTTGGACGAACACTGAAGCTTTCTTT,CASSQDQRGWTNTEAFF
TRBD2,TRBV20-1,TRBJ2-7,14,TGCAGTGCTAGTGAGGCGGGGGGACCCTACGAGCAGTACTTC,CSASEAGGPYEQYF
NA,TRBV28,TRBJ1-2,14,TGTGCCAGCAGTTTATTAGGCAGTAACTATGGCTACACCTTC,CASSLLGSNYGYTF
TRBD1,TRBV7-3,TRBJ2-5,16,TGTGCCAGCAGCTTAAGTGGGGGACAGGGTCAAGAGACCCAGTACTTC,CASSLSGGQGQETQYF
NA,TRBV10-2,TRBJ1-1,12,TGCGCCAGCAGGAGGGGGGCCACTGAAGCTTTCTTT,CASRRGATEAFF
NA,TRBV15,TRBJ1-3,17,TGTGCCACCAGCAGGGGGGCTGGATGGGGATCTGGAAACACCATATATTTT,CATSRGAGWGSGNTIYF
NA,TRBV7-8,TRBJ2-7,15,TGTGCCAGCAGCTTAGTTGAGGCTGTCAGTCGGGAGCAGTACTTC,CASSLVEAVSREQYF
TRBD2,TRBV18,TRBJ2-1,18,TGTGCCAGCTCTCCGGGACTAGCGGGGGGGCTCTCCTACAATGAGCAGTTCTTC,CASSPGLAGGLSYNEQFF
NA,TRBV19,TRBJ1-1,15,TGTGCCAGTAGTAGAAATAAGGGATCTAACACTGAAGCTTTCTTT,CASSRNKGSNTEAFF
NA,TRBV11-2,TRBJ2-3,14,TGTGCCAGCAGTTGGGGGAATGGGGCAGATACGCAGTATTTT,CASSWGNGADTQYF
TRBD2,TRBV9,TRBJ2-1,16,TGTGCCAGCAGCGTAGCCCTAGCGGGGGGTACCAATGAGCAGTTCTTC,CASSVALAGGTNEQFF
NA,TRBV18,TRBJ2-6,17,TGTGCCAGCTCACTCACAGCCACAGGCTCTGGGGCCAACGTCCTGACTTTC,CASSLTATGSGANVLTF
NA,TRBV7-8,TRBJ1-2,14,TGTGCCAGCAGCTTTCGGGACACGGGGGGTGGCTACACCTTC,CASSFRDTGGGYTF
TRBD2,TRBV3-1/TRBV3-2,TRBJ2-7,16,TGTGCCAGCAGCCAAGTCCCAGGTGGGAGGGGATACGAGCAGTACTTC,CASSQVPGGRGYEQYF
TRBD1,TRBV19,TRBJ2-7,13,TGTGCCAGTAGGGGACAGGCCCAGGAAGAGCAGTACTTC,CASRGQAQEEQYF
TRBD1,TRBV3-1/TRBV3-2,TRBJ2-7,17,TGTGCCAGCAGCCATCAGGGGGGACAGGGGAAATCCTACGAGCAGTACTTC,CASSHQGGQGKSYEQYF
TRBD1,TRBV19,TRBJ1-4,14,TGTGCCAGTAGTACACAGGGGGCCGGTGAAAAACTGTTTTTT,CASSTQGAGEKLFF
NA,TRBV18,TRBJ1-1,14,TGTGCCAGCTCCCACGGGGCGCTTAACACTGAAGCTTTCTTT,CASSHGALNTEAFF
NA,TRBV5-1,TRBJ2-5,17,TGCGCCAGCAGTTCTATTGGGGCAGTGCCTCGACAAGAGACCCAGTACTTC,CASSSIGAVPRQETQYF
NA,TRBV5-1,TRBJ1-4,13,TGCGCCAGCAGTCAACAGAGTAGTGAAAAACTGTTTTTT,CASSQQSSEKLFF
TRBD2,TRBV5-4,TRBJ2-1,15,TGTGCCAGCAGACGAACGGGGGGTGCGTATAATGAGCAGTTCTTC,CASRRTGGAYNEQFF
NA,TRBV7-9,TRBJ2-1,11,TGTGCCAGCAGCTTAGGTCCTGAGCAGTTCTTC,CASSLGPEQFF
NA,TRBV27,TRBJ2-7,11,TGTGCCAGCAGGGGGTTAGGCGAGCAGTACTTC,CASRGLGEQYF
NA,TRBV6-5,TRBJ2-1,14,TGTGCCAGCCCCCCCGGGGGTTCAGGGCATGAGCAGTTCTTC,CASPPGGSGHEQFF
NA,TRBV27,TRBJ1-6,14,TGTGCCAGCAACCCGGGCAACTATAATTCACCCCTCCACTTT,CASNPGNYNSPLHF
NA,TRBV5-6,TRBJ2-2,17,TGTGCCAGCAGCTTGGGGTACACGGGGTCGCTCACCGGGGAGCTGTTTTTT,CASSLGYTGSLTGELFF
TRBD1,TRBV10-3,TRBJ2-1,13,TGTGCCATCAGTGGTGACAGGGTGAATGAGCAGTTCTTC,CAISGDRVNEQFF
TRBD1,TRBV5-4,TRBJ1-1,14,TGTGCCAGCAGCCCACAGACAGGGTTCGCTGAAGCTTTCTTT,CASSPQTGFAEAFF
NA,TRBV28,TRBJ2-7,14,TGTGCCAGCAGTTTTTTGACAGGAACCTACGAGCAGTACTTC,CASSFLTGTYEQYF
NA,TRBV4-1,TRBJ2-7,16,TGCGCCAGCAGCCAAGATAGCGGTGTCCTTCTCTACGAGCAGTACTTC,CASSQDSGVLLYEQYF
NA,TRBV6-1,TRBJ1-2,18,TGTGCCAGCAGTGAAGCGCATTGGGGGGCATCACTTGGGTATGGCTACACCTTC,CASSEAHWGASLGYGYTF
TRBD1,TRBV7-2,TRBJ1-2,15,TGTGCCAGCAGCGTAAACACACCAGGGGGAGATGGCTACACCTTC,CASSVNTPGGDGYTF
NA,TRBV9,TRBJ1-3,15,TGTGCCAGCAGCGTAGTCCCCGCTCCTGGAAACACCATATATTTT,CASSVVPAPGNTIYF